This T cell receptor beta chain was retrieved from a study of shared clonotypes between healthy human individuals (dated by TCRdb to 2020 to 2021). For the study in its entirety: The cohort comprised a couple of women and a few men aged 18 to 49 years. Between about 0.94 and 8.9 billion PBMCs per donor were obtained by leukapheresis. For each donor, CD4 naive and CD4 memory were each run on three plates, CD8 naive on two plates, and CD8 memory on one plate. To increase sequencing depth and limit assay-specific biases, TCR repertoire library preparation and sequencing were carried out by different laboratories using diverse techniques. Blood TCR repertoires of roughly 5 healthy adults were deeply sequenced to estimate repertoire size and the extent of clonotype sharing between individuals.

For this clone: It has no known antigen specificity. Base qualities are missing; no much larger clone stands one base away.

Findings and caveats that apply to the study as a whole: Sharing across a few donors was observed for approximately 4.6% of naive CD4, under 4% of naive CD8, around 2.5% of memory CD4, and around 0.4% of memory CD8 clonotypes. Estimated clonotype richness was generally larger for naive than for memory subsets. Because the study included only a small number of donors, the genetic and exposure-history diversity represented was limited. Sampling was limited to blood, and TCR repertoires in tissue likely differ from TCR repertoires in blood. Based on pairwise subsampling, the degree of clonotype sharing among donors was expected to be affected by sequencing depth. Even with the large sequencing depth, rarefaction of the sorted-subset datasets indicated that sequencing was incomplete. Compared with non-shared clonotypes, the clonotypes found in all four sorted-subset donors had higher generation probabilities.

The CDR3, cysteine through phenylalanine, is 16 amino acids long. Kept here is only the CDR3 DNA, which spans 48 bases and is read in frame from base 1. The germline V gene supplies CDR1 SGHRS and CDR2 YFSETQ. V is shortened by 0 bases, J by 0 bases, and the region joining them spans 10 bases. The donors were healthy, HIV-negative adults with no recently reported acute infections or vaccinations. Every donor was a Caucasian adult residing in Nashville, Tennessee, USA. Magnetic negative selection was used to enrich CD4+ T cells, after which naive cells were positively selected on CD45RA and the negative fraction became the memory subset. After blood collection by leukapheresis, PBMCs were isolated using Ficoll-Histopaque density gradient centrifugation and then cryopreserved in the vapor phase of liquid nitrogen. Analytical flow cytometry was used to check the purity and quantity of every magnetically sorted T cell population. Each sorted fraction had its genomic DNA isolated and then quantified by UV absorbance on a Nanodrop 2000c.

TCR CDR3 regions were amplified from genomic DNA by multiplex PCR using the deep immunoSEQ assay. For each cell subset, the extracted genomic DNA was distributed evenly across all wells of several immunoSEQ 96-well plates, and each plate served as one replicate. For sorted subsets, each replicate PCR was loaded with 200 ng genomic DNA, equivalent to about 30,000 T cell genomes. Purified libraries were measured with a Qubit 3.0 fluorometer, size-checked on a Bioanalyzer 2100, and measured again with the KAPA Library Quantification kit. A separate single-read 150-cycle Illumina NextSeq 550 flow cell was used to sequence each immunoSEQ 96-well plate. Regarding the original processing steps: Because only junctional sequences without quality scores were contained in the immunoSEQ output, filtering matching that applied to full-length reads could not be performed. Sequences were annotated with PyIR, a Python wrapper for IgBLAST v1.9, using IMGT germline references to assign V/J genes and CDR3. Reads were removed for weak V/J assignments (E-value above 1e-6), missing CDR3, stop codons, out-of-frame junctions, or ambiguous translated residues. V3J clonotypes were defined by identical inferred V gene, J gene, and CDR3 amino acid sequence. To compute the percentage overlap between repertoires, the number of shared unique clonotypes was divided by the size of the smaller repertoire. Repertoire richness was assessed with RTK rarefaction, the Chao1 estimator, and Recon v2.1 estimates of unobserved clonotypes. For all TCRbeta clonotypes obtained by the gDNA method from four donors, generation probabilities were computed with OLGA. TCRdb took this table from immuneACCESS and kept in-frame rearrangements with V and J called. Such tables lack part of the clones; where checked against another copy, unresolved V genes explain under half of the gap, and the rest is unexplained. V and J calls and clone size are copied from that table; D and trimming were computed from the DNA. This sample lists roughly 2.2 million clones; 85% to 95% were detected once. The ten largest clones capture 0.37% of the sample.

This TCR was recovered from a man between 18 and 35 years old in good health. Some clones in this sample may be carry-over from other donors' samples. The V and J genes are TRBV5-1 and TRBJ1-3, with no confident D gene call. The material sequenced was naive CD4+ T cells from PBMCs. The sample's cell subset or site label, in plain terms: CD45RA+ positively selected. Here is the DNA: TGCGCCAGCAGCTTGGCCACCCAGAGCTCTGGAAACACCATATATTTT. It encodes CASSLATQSSGNTIYF.